These T cell receptor beta chains were read from a single sample in a study of T cell responses to AZD1222 COVID-19 vaccine. The assay was immunoSEQ multiplex PCR, and TCRdb's table has in-frame clones only and misses some. The sample records some 100,000 clones, about 83% being singletons. Sequencing was performed on peripheral blood, taken on day 0 of AZD1222 vaccination. The receptors were sampled from an adult in good health. Each CDR3 is given with its conserved first and last residue. The D gene is left open where the match is weak. Clone size is not always given. Where it is, it says once, few, many or a class for expanded clones.

.	.	TRBJ1-6	TRBV2	CASSENRGSRGNSPLHF	TGTGCCAGCAGTGAAAACCGGGGGTCGAGGGGGAATTCACCCCTCCACTTT
TRBD2	.	TRBJ2-2	TRBV6-4	CASRASGTGELFF	TGTGCCAGCAGAGCTAGCGGCACCGGGGAGCTGTTTTTT
.	.	TRBJ1-1	TRBV6-2/TRBV6-3	CASSYRARTTEAFF	TGTGCCAGCAGTTACAGGGCAAGGACCACTGAAGCTTTCTTT
.	.	TRBJ2-7	TRBV7-8	CASSLNSHYEQYF	TGTGCCAGCAGCTTAAACTCCCATTACGAGCAGTACTTC
.	.	TRBJ2-2	TRBV9	CASSIQWAGTGELFF	TGTGCCAGCAGCATCCAATGGGCCGGGACCGGGGAGCTGTTTTTT
.	.	TRBJ1-5	TRBV30	CAWGGKGNQPQHF	TGTGCCTGGGGAGGAAAGGGTAATCAGCCCCAGCATTTT
TRBD1	.	TRBJ2-5	TRBV7-2	CASSSGQGWETQYF	TGTGCCAGCAGCTCGGGACAGGGGTGGGAGACCCAGTACTTC
TRBD1	.	TRBJ2-5	TRBV6-5	CASVGPGQGGKTQYF	TGTGCCAGCGTGGGCCCCGGACAGGGGGGAAAGACCCAGTACTTC
.	.	TRBJ2-5	TRBV5-1	CASSDSGRETQYF	TGCGCCAGCAGCGATAGCGGTAGGGAGACCCAGTACTTC
TRBD2	.	TRBJ2-2	TRBV11-2	CASSQERGAGTGELFF	TGTGCCAGCAGTCAAGAGCGGGGGGCCGGAACCGGGGAGCTGTTTTTT
.	.	TRBJ1-2	TRBV12-3/TRBV12-4	CASSLRYSGYTF	TGTGCCAGCAGTCTGAGGTATAGTGGCTACACCTTC
.	.	TRBJ2-5	TRBV11-2	CASSLAGPETQYF	TGTGCCAGCAGCTTAGCAGGGCCCGAGACCCAGTACTTC
TRBD2	.	TRBJ2-3	TRBV4-3	CASSQEGQLAGADTQYF	TGCGCCAGCAGCCAAGAAGGCCAACTAGCGGGCGCAGATACGCAGTATTTT
TRBD1	.	TRBJ2-5	TRBV28	CASSWDRGRQETQYF	TGTGCCAGCAGCTGGGACAGGGGGCGTCAAGAGACCCAGTACTTC
.	.	TRBJ1-2	TRBV5-6	CASSTPRQGHYGYTF	TGTGCCAGCAGCACCCCACGGCAGGGGCACTATGGCTACACCTTC
TRBD1	.	TRBJ2-7	TRBV27	CASSLRGQGGYYEQYF	TGTGCCAGCAGTTTAAGGGGACAGGGGGGATACTACGAGCAGTACTTC
TRBD2	.	TRBJ2-2	TRBV19	CASNLLAGVANTGELFF	TGTGCCAGTAATTTACTAGCGGGCGTTGCGAACACCGGGGAGCTGTTTTTT
.	.	TRBJ1-2	TRBV3-1/TRBV3-2	CASSQRAAPNYGYTF	TGTGCCAGCAGCCAAAGGGCAGCACCTAACTATGGCTACACCTTC
.	.	TRBJ1-2	TRBV5-8	CASSLGGYTF	TGTGCCAGCAGCTTGGGTGGCTACACCTTC
TRBD1	.	TRBJ1-5	TRBV18	CASSSGTGGVQPQHF	TGTGCCAGCTCATCCGGGACAGGGGGCGTTCAGCCCCAGCATTTT
TRBD2	.	TRBJ2-7	TRBV6-5	CASSSSGGAGEQYF	TGTGCCAGCAGTTCCAGCGGGGGGGCGGGCGAGCAGTACTTC
TRBD1	.	TRBJ1-6	TRBV6-6	CASSSGQNSPLHF	TGTGCCAGCAGTTCGGGACAGAATTCACCCCTCCACTTT
.	.	TRBJ1-3	TRBV18	CASSYYRGNTIYF	TGTGCCAGCTCGTACTACAGGGGAAACACCATATATTTT
TRBD1	.	TRBJ2-5	TRBV5-5	CASSLAPDRGETQYF	TGTGCCAGCAGCTTGGCCCCGGACAGGGGAGAGACCCAGTACTTC
.	.	TRBJ2-7	TRBV9	CASSDPLGGATYEQYF	TGTGCCAGCAGCGACCCCTTGGGGGGGGCGACCTACGAGCAGTACTTC
.	.	TRBJ2-5	TRBV5-1	CASRGASEETQYF	TGCGCCAGCAGAGGAGCGTCCGAAGAGACCCAGTACTTC
.	.	TRBJ2-7	TRBV15	CATSRDRASYEQYF	TGTGCCACCAGCAGAGACAGGGCTAGCTACGAGCAGTACTTC
TRBD2	.	TRBJ2-3	TRBV11-3	CASSLRGGGPDTQYF	TGTGCCAGCAGCTTGCGGGGGGGCGGGCCAGATACGCAGTATTTT
TRBD1	once	TRBJ1-1	TRBV7-9	CASSLFGTGGAEAFF	TGTGCCAGCAGCTTGTTCGGGACAGGGGGTGCTGAAGCTTTCTTT
.	.	TRBJ2-5	TRBV27	CASSLSPGGWETQYF	TGTGCCAGCAGTTTATCGCCGGGGGGCTGGGAGACCCAGTACTTC
TRBD1	.	TRBJ2-1	TRBV19	CASTRDRGRGNEQFF	TGTGCCAGTACCAGGGACAGGGGGCGCGGAAATGAGCAGTTCTTC
.	.	TRBJ2-7	TRBV6-2/TRBV6-3	CASSDLYEQYF	TGTGCCAGCAGTGACCTCTACGAGCAGTACTTC
.	.	TRBJ1-4	TRBV6-5	CASGPTTNEKLFF	TGTGCCAGCGGGCCTACAACTAATGAAAAACTGTTTTTT
TRBD1	.	TRBJ2-5	TRBV28	CAASWAGQGYQETQYF	TGTGCCGCTTCTTGGGCGGGACAGGGGTACCAAGAGACCCAGTACTTC
.	.	TRBJ2-2	TRBV19	CASSTYGGGELFF	TGTGCCAGTAGTACCTACGGCGGGGGGGAGCTGTTTTTT
TRBD1	.	TRBJ2-2	TRBV5-1	CASSLGPGGDTGELFF	TGCGCCAGCAGCTTGGGGCCAGGGGGTGACACCGGGGAGCTGTTTTTT
.	once	TRBJ2-3	TRBV15	CATSKAGGFTDTQYF	TGTGCCACCAGCAAGGCGGGCGGCTTCACAGATACGCAGTATTTT
.	.	TRBJ1-6	TRBV23-1	CLINGGPRHSPLHF	TGCTTAATAAACGGGGGACCCCGTCATTCACCCCTCCACTTT
TRBD1	.	TRBJ1-5	TRBV7-2	CASSSQGPNSNQPQHF	TGTGCCAGCAGCTCACAGGGGCCGAATAGCAATCAGCCCCAGCATTTT
.	.	TRBJ2-7	TRBV5-1	CASSGVGSTYEQYF	TGCGCCAGCAGCGGGGTTGGCAGTACCTACGAGCAGTACTTC
.	.	TRBJ2-5	TRBV7-9	CASSFRSRQETQYF	TGTGCCAGCAGCTTCCGATCCCGACAAGAGACCCAGTACTTC
.	.	TRBJ1-1	TRBV28	CASTTSATTANTEAFF	TGTGCCAGCACCACGTCGGCGACAACGGCGAACACTGAAGCTTTCTTT
.	.	TRBJ1-5	TRBV7-9	CASSWEHNQPQHF	TGTGCCAGCAGCTGGGAGCACAATCAGCCCCAGCATTTT
.	.	TRBJ2-1	TRBV3-1/TRBV3-2	CASSQVRQHNEQFF	TGTGCCAGCAGCCAAGTTCGACAGCACAATGAGCAGTTCTTC
.	.	TRBJ1-4	TRBV7-2	CASSGQGGGNEKLFF	TGTGCCAGCAGCGGTCAGGGCGGGGGTAATGAAAAACTGTTTTTT
.	.	TRBJ2-2	TRBV6-6	CASSYSLGNTGELFF	TGTGCCAGCAGTTACAGCTTGGGGAACACCGGGGAGCTGTTTTTT
.	.	TRBJ2-2	TRBV7-7	CASSLALGRNTGELFF	TGTGCTAGCAGCTTAGCTCTGGGGCGGAACACCGGGGAGCTGTTTTTT
TRBD1	.	TRBJ2-3	TRBV6-2/TRBV6-3	CASSREDRGRRDTQYF	TGTGCCAGCAGCAGAGAGGACAGGGGGCGGAGGGATACGCAGTATTTT
TRBD1	.	TRBJ1-5	TRBV7-9	CASSLTGGYGQPQHF	TGTGCCAGCAGCTTAACAGGGGGCTACGGTCAGCCCCAGCATTTT
.	few	TRBJ1-1	TRBV7-8	CASSLGGKGGNTEAFF	TGTGCCAGCAGCTTAGGGGGTAAGGGCGGGAACACTGAAGCTTTCTTT
.	.	TRBJ1-2	TRBV4-2	CASSQYRDNYGYTF	TGTGCCAGCAGCCAATATAGGGATAACTATGGCTACACCTTC
.	.	TRBJ1-1	TRBV7-2	CASSFVATEAFF	TGTGCCAGCAGCTTTGTAGCCACTGAAGCTTTCTTT
.	.	TRBJ2-2	TRBV6-2/TRBV6-3	CASSYGTLNTGELFF	TGTGCCAGCAGTTACGGGACACTTAACACCGGGGAGCTGTTTTTT
.	.	TRBJ1-5	TRBV7-3	CASSLGQNQPQHF	TGTGCCAGCAGCTTAGGGCAGAATCAGCCCCAGCATTTT
TRBD1	.	TRBJ1-5	TRBV28	CASSSLGQRNQPQHF	TGTGCCAGCAGTTCCCTGGGACAGCGCAATCAGCCCCAGCATTTT
TRBD2	.	TRBJ2-1	TRBV7-6	CASSLPERGGKNEQFF	TGTGCCAGCAGCTTACCTGAGCGGGGGGGAAAGAATGAGCAGTTCTTC
.	.	TRBJ1-5	TRBV6-5	CASSSDRTQPQHF	TGTGCCAGCAGCTCAGACAGGACCCAGCCCCAGCATTTT